A selection of T cell receptor beta chains follows, all from one sample in a study of shared clonotypes between healthy human individuals. Measured with immunoSEQ multiplex PCR; TCRdb has only the in-frame clones, and not every one. The sample yields fewer than 2.5 million clones, over 85% seen once. Sequencing used naive CD4+ T cells from PBMCs. These receptors originate from a man in his late teens or twenties in good health. Some clones in this sample may be carry-over from other donors' samples. Both conserved end residues are part of each CDR3. The order of the fields is V gene, D gene, J gene, clone size, CDR3 protein, CDR3 DNA. The D gene is left open where the match is weak. Size is omitted from some rows. Given values are once, few, many or a class for expanded clones.

TRBV2	.	TRBJ2-7	.	CASSGRLRLTTYEQYF	TGTGCCAGCAGTGGTCGCCTGCGCCTCACCACTTACGAGCAGTACTTC
TRBV2	.	TRBJ2-5	.	CASALITGETQYF	TGTGCCAGCGCCCTCATCACCGGGGAGACCCAGTACTTC
TRBV9	.	TRBJ2-1	once	CASSVDGYGGEQFF	TGTGCCAGCAGCGTAGACGGCTATGGTGGTGAGCAGTTCTTC
TRBV7-2	.	TRBJ1-6	.	CASSLATTGAPLHF	TGTGCCAGCAGCTTAGCCACTACGGGTGCACCCCTCCACTTT
TRBV7-2	.	TRBJ1-3	.	CASSLFSGNTIYF	TGTGCCAGCAGCTTATTTTCCGGAAACACCATATATTTT
TRBV5-1	.	TRBJ2-1	.	CASSLTGPEENEQFF	TGCGCCAGCAGCTTGACAGGGCCAGAGGAGAATGAGCAGTTCTTC
TRBV5-1	TRBD1	TRBJ2-5	.	CASSLRVPGQGQETQYF	TGCGCCAGCAGCTTAAGAGTCCCGGGACAGGGACAAGAGACCCAGTACTTC
TRBV18	TRBD1	TRBJ1-5	once	CASSQGTGNSNQPQHF	TGTGCCAGCTCACAAGGGACAGGGAATAGCAATCAGCCCCAGCATTTT
TRBV6-5	.	TRBJ1-5	.	CASSYPGQPQHF	TGTGCCAGCAGTTACCCCGGTCAGCCCCAGCATTTT
TRBV5-6	TRBD2	TRBJ2-3	.	CASSLGLAGALGTDTQYF	TGTGCCAGCTCCCTTGGACTAGCGGGAGCTTTAGGTACAGATACGCAGTATTTT
TRBV2	TRBD1	TRBJ1-2	few	CASSDTGGFGYTF	TGTGCCAGCAGTGACACAGGGGGCTTTGGCTACACCTTC
TRBV27	.	TRBJ2-3	.	CASRGEITDTQYF	TGTGCCAGCAGGGGGGAGATCACAGATACGCAGTATTTT
TRBV4-2	TRBD1	TRBJ2-3	once	CASSQPPGQGTDTQYF	TGTGCCAGCAGCCAGCCTCCGGGACAGGGGACAGATACGCAGTATTTT
TRBV7-2	.	TRBJ1-5	.	CASSLDFGPQHF	TGTGCCAGCAGCTTAGACTTTGGGCCCCAGCATTTT
TRBV7-3	.	TRBJ2-2	.	CASSARVSNTGELFF	TGTGCCAGCAGCGCAAGGGTCAGCAACACCGGGGAGCTGTTTTTT
TRBV9	TRBD1	TRBJ2-2	once	CASSATGQATNTGELFF	TGTGCCAGCAGCGCCACCGGACAGGCCACGAACACCGGGGAGCTGTTTTTT
TRBV5-5	TRBD2	TRBJ2-5	.	CASTLASGRAETQYF	TGTGCCAGCACCCTTGCCAGCGGGAGGGCTGAGACCCAGTACTTC
TRBV18	TRBD1	TRBJ2-2	.	CASSPPGTVIGELFF	TGTGCCAGCTCACCTCCCGGGACAGTGATCGGGGAGCTGTTTTTT